These 25 T cell receptor beta chains were all obtained from the same sample, sequenced in a study of early T cells in non-severe SARS-CoV-2 infection. TCRdb reprocessed the 5' RACE reads via MiXCR and lists one record per CDR3 protein. In the table there are roughly 50,000 distinct CDR3 sequences, around 10% of which are singletons. The sample taken for sequencing was whole blood. The receptors come from an adult who was a healthcare worker with PCR-confirmed SARS-CoV-2 infection or an uninfected control (not recorded which).

The chain is built from TRBV29-1 and TRBJ2-1; D uncertain. CDR3 length equals 12 residues. V was clipped by 4 bases and J by 9 bases, with 13 bases between them. Germline CDR1 reads SQVTM; CDR2 reads ANQGSEA. The CDR3 is CSVVALAGEQFF. CDR3 nucleotides: TGCAGCGTTGTAGCCTTAGCAGGTGAGCAGTTCTTC.

This clonotype was seen repeatedly, ten times or more. The rearrangement links TRBV11-2 to TRBJ1-2; no clear D gene. In germline, CDR1 is SGHAT, CDR2 FQNNGV. Trimming left V 1 base short and J 1 base short, with 10 bases between. There are 15 residues in the CDR3. The CDR3 sequence is CASSLVNNLNYGYTF. CDR3 in DNA: TGTGCCAGCAGCTTAGTCAACAACCTTAACTATGGCTACACCTTC.

The table lists this clonotype with many counts. CDR3 amino acids: CASSSNRGSSYNEQFF. The CDR3, as DNA: TGTGCCAGCAGCTCTAACAGGGGGAGCTCCTACAATGAGCAGTTCTTC. V usage is TRBV7-2 and J usage is TRBJ2-1; 8 nucleotides match TRBD1. CDR3 length: 16 residues. Germline CDR1 reads SGHTA; CDR2 reads FQGNSA. J lost 0 bases, V lost 4 bases, and 5 bases had no gene match.

This clonotype was seen repeatedly, ten times or more. V usage is TRBV6-5 and J usage is TRBJ1-3, with D maybe TRBD1 (5 bases). The V end was cut by 0 bases, the J end by 8 bases, with 26 bases between. The CDR3 has 19 residues. Germline values: CDR1 MNHEY, CDR2 SVGAGI. As DNA, the CDR3 is TGTGCCAGCAGTTACTCCACCGAAGAACTGAGCGTGGGGGTGGACACCATATATTTT. This sequence encodes CASSYSTEELSVGVDTIYF.

This clonotype was counted ten times or more. The chain couples TRBV30 to TRBJ1-1, with D possibly matching TRBD1 (5 bases). The CDR3 is 13 residues long. Between the trimmed V and J ends, which lost 3 bases and 0 bases, there was a span of 8 bases. Germline lookup yields CDR1 GTSNPN and CDR2 SVGIG (reference sequence). This CDR3 is CAWSTGVNTEAFF. The CDR3 coding sequence is TGTGCCTGGAGCACAGGCGTGAACACTGAAGCTTTCTTT.

This clonotype was seen a few times. The chain links TRBV5-1 to TRBJ2-3; 7 bases are shared with TRBD1. Germline lookup yields CDR1 SGHRS and CDR2 YFSETQ. With V trimmed by 2 bases and J by 4 bases, 4 bases remained unmatched. CDR3 size: 14 residues. For the CDR3, the DNA is TGCGCCAGCAGCTTCGGACAGGTCCCAGATACGCAGTATTTT. This codes for CASSFGQVPDTQYF.

This clonotype came up many times. The rearrangement uses TRBV27 and TRBJ1-1, with 7 positions matching TRBD1. Trimming cost V 4 bases and J 4 bases; bases outside gene matches: 6. CDR1 is MNHEY and CDR2 is SMNVEV in the germline V gene (reference sequence). CDR3 length equals 14 residues. DNA of the CDR3: TGTGCCAGCAGTTCCCCCCGACAGGGCACTGAAGCTTTCTTT. Translating it yields CASSSPRQGTEAFF.

Concerning this clonotype: With a much larger clone just one base away, this may be a read error. V and J are TRBV7-6 and TRBJ2-1; D ambiguous. The CDR3 has 14 residues. Germline loops: CDR1 SGHVS, CDR2 FNYEAQ. CDR3 DNA sequence: TGTGTCAGCAGCTTGTCGGAACTTTACAATGAGCAGTTCTTC. This codes for CVSSLSELYNEQFF.

The chain recombines TRBV7-3 with TRBJ2-6; 10 positions match TRBD1. With 5 bases clipped from V and 0 bases from J, the junction kept 10 bases outside the gene matches. CDR3 size: 19 residues. Germline V CDR1 and CDR2: SGHTA, FQGTGA. The CDR3 region is CASSLTGTGASSGANVLTF. The CDR3 DNA follows: TGTGCCAGCAGCCTCACCGGGACAGGGGCCAGCTCTGGGGCCAACGTCCTGACTTTC.

A few counts support this clonotype. This chain connects TRBV3-1 to TRBJ2-7, with TRBD2 matching over 13 bases. The junction had 8 bases not matched to a gene; V was cut back by 2 bases and J by 7 bases. CDR3 length: 16 residues. The germline V gene encodes CDR1 LGHDT and CDR2 YNNKEL (reference sequence). CDR3 nucleotide sequence: TGTGCCAGCAGCCAATCGTGGACTAGCGGGAGTAATGAGCAGTACTTC. Encoded protein: CASSQSWTSGSNEQYF.

This chain uses TRBV28 with TRBJ2-6; TRBD1 is a possible D gene (5 bases). The CDR3 consists of 14 residues. V lost 6 bases, J lost 1 base, and 7 bases lay in between. Per the germline V gene, CDR1 is MDHEN and CDR2 is SYDVKM. CDR3 loop: CASSRASGANVLTF. CDR3 sequence (DNA): TGTGCCAGCAGCAGGGCGTCTGGGGCCAACGTCCTGACTTTC. The whole variable domain, remainder taken from reference TRBV28 and TRBJ2-6, is DVKVTQSSRYLVKRTGEKVFLECVQDMDHENMFWYRQDPGLGLRLIYFSYDVKMKEKGDIPEGYSVSREKKERFSLILESASTNQTSMYLCASSRASGANVLTFGAGSRLTVL.

This clonotype was counted many times. The chain combines TRBV7-2 with TRBJ2-1; TRBD2 matches 14 bases. The CDR3 covers 17 residues. The germline V gene encodes CDR1 SGHTA and CDR2 FQGNSA. Trimming cost V 4 bases and J 7 bases; bases outside gene matches: 9. CDR3 in amino acids: CASSSSRRTSGRNEQFF. CDR3 coding DNA: TGTGCCAGCAGCTCCTCACGGAGGACTAGCGGGAGGAATGAGCAGTTCTTC.

This clonotype was counted ten times or more. The V gene is TRBV18, the J gene TRBJ2-2, with no clear D. The CDR3 length is 17 residues. The V gene lost 3 bases and the J gene lost 7 bases, with 21 bases spanning the gap. Looked up from germline, CDR1 is KGHSH and CDR2 is LQKENI. CDR3 in amino acids: CASSPDIAKVQVGELFF. CDR3 in DNA: TGTGCCAGCTCACCCGACATCGCTAAGGTCCAGGTCGGGGAGCTGTTTTTT. The full variable domain, with the rest looked up from reference TRBV18 and TRBJ2-2, is NAGVMQNPRHLVRRRGQEARLRCSPMKGHSHVYWYRQLPEEGLKFMVYLQKENIIDESGMPKERFSAEFPKEGPSILRIQQVVRGDSAAYFCASSPDIAKVQVGELFFGEGSRLTVL.

This chain joins TRBV9 and TRBJ1-5; 7 bases are shared with TRBD1. This CDR3 comprises 15 residues. V trimming: 4 bases; J trimming: 3 bases; junction bases outside the gene matches: 7. Germline V gives CDR1 SGDLS, CDR2 YYNGEE. The CDR3 loop reads CASSIGTALNQPQHF. The CDR3 DNA follows: TGTGCCAGCAGCATCGGGACAGCTCTCAATCAGCCCCAGCATTTT.

A few counts support this clonotype. The chain links TRBV28 to TRBJ2-3, with TRBD1 matching over 7 bases. The CDR3 is 13 residues long. Trimming took 11 bases from V and 0 from J; bases not matched to a gene: 5. Germline loops: CDR1 MDHEN, CDR2 SYDVKM. The CDR3, as DNA: TGTGCCGCCTCGACAGGGAGCACAGATACGCAGTATTTT. Residues: CAASTGSTDTQYF.

The chain links TRBV29-1 to TRBJ2-3, with D perhaps TRBD1 (5 bases). The V end was cut by 4 bases, the J end by 3 bases, with 11 bases between. Germline loops: CDR1 SQVTM, CDR2 ANQGSEA. This CDR3 comprises 13 residues. The CDR3 DNA reads as TGCAGCGTTGCAGGGATCTTAACAGATACGCAGTATTTT. This codes for CSVAGILTDTQYF.

Points on this clonotype: A read error may explain this, as a much larger clone is one base away. The chain joins TRBV4-1 to TRBJ1-4; 10 bases are a match to TRBD1. The CDR3 loop spans 16 amino acids. CDR1 is MGHRA and CDR2 is YSYEKL in the germline V gene. CDR3: CASSQSTGQGYERLFF. The CDR3 nucleotides read TGCGCCAGCAGCCAATCGACGGGACAGGGGTACGAAAGACTGTTTTTT.

This clonotype was seen many times. The gene calls are TRBV5-1 and TRBJ1-2; the D is unclear. Germline CDR1 is SGHRS and CDR2 is YFSETQ. The CDR3 consists of 13 residues. Trimming took 0 bases from V and 7 from J, leaving 10 bases between them. The chain's CDR3 is CASSLEGSGGYTF. In DNA form, the CDR3 reads TGCGCCAGCAGCTTGGAGGGTTCAGGTGGCTACACCTTC. The full variable domain, rest sourced from reference TRBV5-1 and TRBJ1-2, is KAGVTQTPRYLIKTRGQQVTLSCSPISGHRSVSWYQQTPGQGLQFLFEYFSETQRNKGNFPGRFSGRQFSNSRSEMNVSTLELGDSALYLCASSLEGSGGYTFGSGTRLTVV.

The chain employs TRBV29-1 and TRBJ2-3; TRBD2 agrees at 14 bases. V lost 5 bases and J lost 4; bases outside the gene matches: 5. The CDR3 has 15 residues. Germline V gene sequence: CDR1 SQVTM, CDR2 ANQGSEA. The CDR3 DNA reads as TGCAGCGTTTCGACTAGCGGGAGGGGTGCAGATACGCAGTATTTT. This gives the protein CSVSTSGRGADTQYF.

V is TRBV20-1 and J is TRBJ2-3; 12 bases agree with TRBD2. Germline-derived CDR1 and CDR2 are DFQATT and SNEGSKA (reference sequence). With V trimmed by 4 bases and J by 2 bases, 7 bases remained unmatched. This CDR3 is built from 16 residues. DNA for the CDR3: TGCAGTGCTATAAAAGGACTAGCGGGAAACACAGATACGCAGTATTTT. This gives the protein CSAIKGLAGNTDTQYF.

V gene TRBV5-1 combines with J gene TRBJ2-1; D possibly matches TRBD1 or TRBD2 (5 bases each). V lost 4 bases and J lost 7, with 12 bases in between. Germline assignment: CDR1 SGHRS and CDR2 YFSETQ. The CDR3 loop spans 13 amino acids. This CDR3 is CASSPGPQNEQFF. In DNA form, the CDR3 reads TGCGCCAGCAGCCCGGGACCCCAGAATGAGCAGTTCTTC.

The V and J genes are TRBV9 and TRBJ2-7; the match to TRBD1 covers 7 bases. The J segment lost 0 bases and the V segment lost 0 bases, leaving 9 bases of the junction unmatched. Germline-derived CDR1 and CDR2 are SGDLS and YYNGEE. This CDR3 is built from 17 residues. The CDR3 loop reads CASSVDPRTGISYEQYF. Written as DNA, the CDR3 is TGTGCCAGCAGCGTAGACCCCCGGACAGGCATCTCCTACGAGCAGTACTTC.

The rearrangement uses TRBV19 and TRBJ1-5, with a possible D match to TRBD1 (5 bases). The CDR3 loop spans 15 amino acids. Per germline, CDR1 LNHDA and CDR2 SQIVND (reference sequence). The germline V and J ends were trimmed by 2 bases and 5 bases, with 13 bases remaining between them. CDR3: CASSILLPGYQPQHF. The CDR3 DNA reads as TGTGCCAGTAGTATACTCCTTCCAGGGTATCAGCCCCAGCATTTT.

This clonotype has a count of ten or more. The genes are TRBV20-1 and TRBJ1-2; D is uncertain. Germline V gives CDR1 DFQATT, CDR2 SNEGSKA (reference sequence). CDR3 length: 14 amino acids. V dropped 0 bases and J dropped 8 bases, with 16 bases sitting between them. CDR3 residues: CSARDLKGLYGYTF. As DNA, the CDR3 is TGCAGTGCTAGAGATTTGAAGGGATTATACGGCTACACCTTC.

This clonotype was counted many times. This chain links TRBV4-2 with TRBJ1-4; the match to TRBD1 covers 8 bases. Germline CDR1 LGHNA, CDR2 YNFKEQ. The CDR3 sequence is 14 residues long. Unmatched junction bases numbered 6, after V lost 5 bases and J lost 7 bases. The CDR3 region is CASSTQDRVEKLFF. CDR3 sequence (DNA): TGTGCCAGCAGCACCCAGGACAGGGTTGAAAAACTGTTTTTT.